This T cell receptor beta chain was obtained from a study of control samples from healthy donors and cancer patients (TCRdb year 2020). A distance of 12 bases separates the germline ends of V and J, which lose 2 bases and 10 bases respectively. CDR1 is given as SGHNT and CDR2 as YENEEA, both from the germline V gene. The CDR3 covers 13 residues, taking in both the cysteine and the phenylalanine. The DNA shown is the 39-base CDR3, in frame from base 1. The method behind the library was the immunoSEQ multiplex PCR assay. Held by TCRdb, this immuneACCESS table contains in-frame sequences only and omits some clones. Under half of the omission traces to an unresolved V gene where checked; the cause of the rest is unknown. The sample records 120,000 or so clones, around nine tenths of which are singletons. Roughly an eighth of the sample lies in the top ten. This clone has more than one count but fewer than ten. No cognate antigen has been identified for it. No much larger clone is present one base from it, and per-base qualities are unavailable.

The chain couples TRBV11-3 to TRBJ2-1, with no reliable assignment of the D segment. This clonotype originated in a man younger than 40 in good health. The source material was blood. The CDR3 region has the sequence CASSLNLRAEQFF. The DNA reads as follows: TGTGCCAGCAGCTTAAATCTCCGGGCCGAGCAGTTCTTC.